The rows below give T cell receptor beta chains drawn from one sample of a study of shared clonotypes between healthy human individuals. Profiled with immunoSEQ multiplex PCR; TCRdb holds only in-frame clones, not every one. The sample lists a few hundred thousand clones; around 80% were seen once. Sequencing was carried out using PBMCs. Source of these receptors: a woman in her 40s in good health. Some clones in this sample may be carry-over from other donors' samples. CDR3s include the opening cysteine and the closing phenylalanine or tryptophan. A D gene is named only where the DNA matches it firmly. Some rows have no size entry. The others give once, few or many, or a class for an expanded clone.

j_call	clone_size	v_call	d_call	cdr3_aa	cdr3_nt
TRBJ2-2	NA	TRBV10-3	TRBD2	CAISEAPRLAGTGELFF	TGTGCCATCAGTGAGGCGCCACGACTAGCGGGTACCGGGGAGCTGTTTTTT
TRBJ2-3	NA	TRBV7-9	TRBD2	CASSFLAGSSDTQYF	TGTGCCAGCAGCTTTCTAGCGGGAAGCTCAGATACGCAGTATTTT
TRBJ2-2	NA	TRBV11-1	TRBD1	CASSAQGGQGNTGELFF	TGTGCCAGCAGCGCGCAAGGAGGACAGGGCAACACCGGGGAGCTGTTTTTT
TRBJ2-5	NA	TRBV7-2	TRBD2	CASSFSSGSETQYF	TGTGCCAGCAGCTTCTCTAGCGGGAGCGAGACCCAGTACTTC
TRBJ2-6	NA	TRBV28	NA	CASSLTTGANVLTF	TGTGCCAGCAGTTTAACCACTGGGGCCAACGTCCTGACTTTC
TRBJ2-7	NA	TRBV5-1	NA	CASRADTFSEYF	TGCGCCAGCAGAGCCGACACTTTTTCGGAGTACTTC
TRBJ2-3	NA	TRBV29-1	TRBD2	CSVGGASGRGDTQYF	TGCAGCGTCGGGGGAGCTAGCGGGAGGGGAGATACGCAGTATTTT
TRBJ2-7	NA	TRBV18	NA	CASSRAGMEWQYF	TGTGCCAGCTCACGGGCGGGGATGGAGTGGCAGTACTTC
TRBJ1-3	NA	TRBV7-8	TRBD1	CASSSTGGFNTIYF	TGTGCCAGCAGCTCAACAGGGGGCTTTAACACCATATATTTT
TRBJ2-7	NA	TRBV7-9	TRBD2	CASSFCTGIAGGLHCEQYF	TGTGCCAGCAGCTTTTGTACAGGCATTGCGGGGGGGCTTCATTGCGAGCAGTACTTC
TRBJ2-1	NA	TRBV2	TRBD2	CASSLSSGGWGRAFLF	TGTGCCAGCTCCCTATCGAGTGGGGGATGGGGGAGGGCCTTCCTCTTC
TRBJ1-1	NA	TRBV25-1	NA	CASTGSTEAFF	TGTGCCAGCACAGGGAGCACTGAAGCTTTCTTT
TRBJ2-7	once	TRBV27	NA	CASRGRAGGPYEQYF	TGTGCCAGCAGAGGGAGGGCAGGGGGTCCCTACGAGCAGTACTTC
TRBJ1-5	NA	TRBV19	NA	CASSIWEGSNQPQHF	TGTGCCAGTAGTATTTGGGAGGGGAGCAATCAGCCCCAGCATTTT
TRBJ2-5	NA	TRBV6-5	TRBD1	CASSPPGTVEETQYF	TGTGCCAGCAGTCCCCCCGGGACAGTCGAAGAGACCCAGTACTTC
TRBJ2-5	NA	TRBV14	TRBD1	CASSQRRTGKETQYF	TGTGCCAGCAGCCAGCGGAGGACAGGGAAAGAGACCCAGTACTTC
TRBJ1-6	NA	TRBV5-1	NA	CASSQQGYNSPLHF	TGCGCCAGCAGCCAACAGGGTTATAATTCACCCCTCCACTTT
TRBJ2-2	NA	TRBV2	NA	CASIPDGTGELFF	TGTGCCAGCATCCCGGACGGGACCGGGGAGCTGTTTTTT
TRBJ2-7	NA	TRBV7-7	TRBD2	CASSLDASGKNEQYF	TGTGCTAGCAGCTTAGACGCTAGCGGGAAAAACGAGCAGTACTTC
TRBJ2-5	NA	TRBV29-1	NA	CSAGLARGETQYF	TGCAGCGCCGGACTAGCCAGGGGGGAGACCCAGTACTTC
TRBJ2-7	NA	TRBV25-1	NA	CATSPEQQGNEQYF	TGTGCCACGTCCCCAGAGCAACAGGGTAACGAGCAGTACTTC
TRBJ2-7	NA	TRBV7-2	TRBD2	CASSSPLGLEGEQYF	TGTGCCAGCAGCTCACCACTGGGACTAGAGGGCGAGCAGTACTTC
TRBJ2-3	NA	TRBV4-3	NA	CASSQAGPAMADTQYF	TGCGCCAGCAGCCAAGCCGGGCCTGCAATGGCAGATACGCAGTATTTT
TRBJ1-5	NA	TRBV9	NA	CASSPRGSNQPQHF	TGTGCCAGCAGCCCCCGGGGCTCCAATCAGCCCCAGCATTTT
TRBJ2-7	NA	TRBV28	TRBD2	CASSPTGTSGIYEQYF	TGTGCCAGCAGTCCAACCGGGACTAGCGGGATCTACGAGCAGTACTTC
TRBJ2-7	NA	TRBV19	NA	CAPEGAAAYEQYF	TGTGCCCCGGAGGGGGCAGCGGCCTACGAGCAGTACTTC
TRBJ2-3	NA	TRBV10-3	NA	CAISDHGPPGRVGTQYF	TGTGCCATCAGTGACCACGGACCCCCTGGTAGAGTTGGTACGCAGTATTTT
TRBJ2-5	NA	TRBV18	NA	CASSPGYQETQYF	TGTGCCAGCTCACCGGGGTACCAAGAGACCCAGTACTTC
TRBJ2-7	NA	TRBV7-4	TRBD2	CASSSQWTSGRGQYF	TGTGCCAGCAGCAGCCAGTGGACTAGCGGGAGAGGGCAGTACTTC
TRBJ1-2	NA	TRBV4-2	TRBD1	CASSHWTGGSYGYTF	TGTGCCAGCAGCCATTGGACAGGGGGTTCTTATGGCTACACCTTC
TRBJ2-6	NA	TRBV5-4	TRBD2	CASSLGLAGNSGANVLTF	TGTGCCAGCAGCTTGGGCCTAGCGGGTAACTCTGGGGCCAACGTCCTGACTTTC
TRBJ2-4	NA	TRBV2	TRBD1	CASSRDRQENIQYF	TGTGCCAGCAGCCGGGACAGACAAGAAAACATTCAGTACTTC
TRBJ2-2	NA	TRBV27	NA	CASSLSWDLTGELFF	TGTGCCAGCAGTCTGTCTTGGGACTTAACCGGGGAGCTGTTTTTT
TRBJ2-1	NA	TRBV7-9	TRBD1	CASSLDSSQGQYYNEQFF	TGTGCCAGCAGCTTAGACTCCTCTCAGGGACAGTACTACAATGAGCAGTTCTTC
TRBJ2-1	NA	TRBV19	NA	CASSPSTWDLVGGSYNEQFF	TGTGCCAGTAGTCCCTCGACATGGGATTTAGTGGGGGGATCATACAATGAGCAGTTCTTC
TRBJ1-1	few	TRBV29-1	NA	CSVSRGDVTEAFF	TGCAGCGTTTCGAGGGGGGATGTCACTGAAGCTTTCTTT
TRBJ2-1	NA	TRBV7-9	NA	CASSVAWNTGQFF	TGTGCCAGCAGCGTTGCATGGAACACTGGGCAGTTCTTC